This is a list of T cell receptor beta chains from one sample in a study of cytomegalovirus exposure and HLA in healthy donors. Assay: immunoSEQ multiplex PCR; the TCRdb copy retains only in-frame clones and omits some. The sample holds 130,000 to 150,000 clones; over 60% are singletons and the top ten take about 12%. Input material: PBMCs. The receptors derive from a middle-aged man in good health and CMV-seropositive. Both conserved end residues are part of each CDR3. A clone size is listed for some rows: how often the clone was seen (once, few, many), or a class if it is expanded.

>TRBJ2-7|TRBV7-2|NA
CASSLASGSNEQYF
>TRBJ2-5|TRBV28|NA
CASSFIGDRPQKTQYF
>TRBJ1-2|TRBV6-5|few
CASSESGTSYGYTF
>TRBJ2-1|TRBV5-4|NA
CASSLKLAGGAYNEQFF
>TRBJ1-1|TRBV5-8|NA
CATGWSSTEAFF
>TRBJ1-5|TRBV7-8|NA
CASSPSRILLNQPQHF
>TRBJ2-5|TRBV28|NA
CASSSSSGALVGETQYF
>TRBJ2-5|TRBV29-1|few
CSVDRQGETQYF
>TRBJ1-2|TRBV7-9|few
CASQAAGWLTNYGYTF
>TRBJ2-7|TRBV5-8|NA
CASSHAGGLREQYF
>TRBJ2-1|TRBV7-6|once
CASSSRTDSTEQFF
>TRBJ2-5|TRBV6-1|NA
CASSTQGTGETQYF
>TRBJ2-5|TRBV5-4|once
CASSPRPAGDIETQYF